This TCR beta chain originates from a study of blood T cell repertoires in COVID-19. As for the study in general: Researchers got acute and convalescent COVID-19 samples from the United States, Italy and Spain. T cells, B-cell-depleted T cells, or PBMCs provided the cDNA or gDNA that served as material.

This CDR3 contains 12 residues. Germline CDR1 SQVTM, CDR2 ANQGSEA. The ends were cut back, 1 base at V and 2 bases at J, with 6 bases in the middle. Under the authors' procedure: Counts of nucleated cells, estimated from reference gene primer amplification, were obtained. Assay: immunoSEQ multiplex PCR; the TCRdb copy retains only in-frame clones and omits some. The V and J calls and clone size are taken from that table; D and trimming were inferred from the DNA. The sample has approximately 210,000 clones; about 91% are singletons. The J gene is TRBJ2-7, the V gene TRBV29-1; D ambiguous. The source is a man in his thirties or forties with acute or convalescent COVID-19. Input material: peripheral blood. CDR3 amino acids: CSVEGVAYEQYF. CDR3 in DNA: TGCAGCGTTGAAGGAGTTGCCTACGAGCAGTACTTC.